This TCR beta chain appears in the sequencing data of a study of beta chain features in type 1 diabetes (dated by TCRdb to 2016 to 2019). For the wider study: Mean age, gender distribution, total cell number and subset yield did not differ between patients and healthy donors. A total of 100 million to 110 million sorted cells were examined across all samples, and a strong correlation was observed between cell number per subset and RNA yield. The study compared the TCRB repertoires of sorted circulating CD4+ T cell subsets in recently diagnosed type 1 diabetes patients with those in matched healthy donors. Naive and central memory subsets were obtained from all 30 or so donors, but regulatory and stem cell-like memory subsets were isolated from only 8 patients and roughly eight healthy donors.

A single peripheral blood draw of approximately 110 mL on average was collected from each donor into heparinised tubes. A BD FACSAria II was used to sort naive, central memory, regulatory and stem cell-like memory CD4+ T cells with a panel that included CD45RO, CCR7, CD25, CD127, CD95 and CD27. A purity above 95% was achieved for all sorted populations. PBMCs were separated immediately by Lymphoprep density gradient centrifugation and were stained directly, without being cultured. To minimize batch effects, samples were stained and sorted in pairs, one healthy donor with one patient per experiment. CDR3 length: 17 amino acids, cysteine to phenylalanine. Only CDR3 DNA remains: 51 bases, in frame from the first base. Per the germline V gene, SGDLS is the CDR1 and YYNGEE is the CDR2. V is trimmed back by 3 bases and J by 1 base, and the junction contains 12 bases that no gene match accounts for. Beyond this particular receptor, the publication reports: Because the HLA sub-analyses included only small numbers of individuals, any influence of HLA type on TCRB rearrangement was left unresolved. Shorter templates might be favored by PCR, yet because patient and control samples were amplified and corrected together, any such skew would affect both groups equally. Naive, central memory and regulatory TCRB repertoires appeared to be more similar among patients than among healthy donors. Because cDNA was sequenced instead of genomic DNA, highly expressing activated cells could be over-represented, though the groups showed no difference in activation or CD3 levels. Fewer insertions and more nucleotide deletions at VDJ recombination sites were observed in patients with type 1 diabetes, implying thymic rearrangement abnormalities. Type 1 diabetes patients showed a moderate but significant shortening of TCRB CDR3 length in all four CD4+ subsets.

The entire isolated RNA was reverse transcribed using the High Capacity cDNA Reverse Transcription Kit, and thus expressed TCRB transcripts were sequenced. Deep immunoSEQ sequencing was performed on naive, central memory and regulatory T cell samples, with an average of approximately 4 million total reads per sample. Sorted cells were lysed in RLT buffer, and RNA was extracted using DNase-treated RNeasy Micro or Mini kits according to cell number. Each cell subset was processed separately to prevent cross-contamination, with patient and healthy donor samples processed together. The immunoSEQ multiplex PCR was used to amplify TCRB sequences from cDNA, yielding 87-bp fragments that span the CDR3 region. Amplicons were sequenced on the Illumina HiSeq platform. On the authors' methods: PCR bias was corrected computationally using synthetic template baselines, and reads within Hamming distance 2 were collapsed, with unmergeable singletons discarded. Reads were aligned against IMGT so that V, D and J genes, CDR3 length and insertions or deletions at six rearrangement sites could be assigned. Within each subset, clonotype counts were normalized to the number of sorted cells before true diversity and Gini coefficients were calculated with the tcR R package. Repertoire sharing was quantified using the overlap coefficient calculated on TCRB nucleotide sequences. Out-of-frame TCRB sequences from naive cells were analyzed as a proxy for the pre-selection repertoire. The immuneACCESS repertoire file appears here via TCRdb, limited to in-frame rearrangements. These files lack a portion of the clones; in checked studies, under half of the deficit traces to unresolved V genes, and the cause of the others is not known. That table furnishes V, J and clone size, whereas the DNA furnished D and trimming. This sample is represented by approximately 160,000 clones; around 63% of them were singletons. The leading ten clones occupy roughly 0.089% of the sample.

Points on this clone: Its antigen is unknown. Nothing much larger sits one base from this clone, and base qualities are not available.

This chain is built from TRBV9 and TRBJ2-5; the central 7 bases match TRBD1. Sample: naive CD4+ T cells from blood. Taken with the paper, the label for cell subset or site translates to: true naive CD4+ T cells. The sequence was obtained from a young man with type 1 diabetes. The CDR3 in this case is CASSAQPGGLFQETQYF. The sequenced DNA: TGTGCCAGCAGCGCTCAGCCAGGGGGTCTCTTCCAAGAGACCCAGTACTTC.